This TCR beta chain was found in a study of human T cells and chemical hapten exposure. As for the study in general: Slight volume differences across pooled libraries mainly accounted for varying per-sample TCR yields. Findings of the study overall: TCRs exceeding a frequency of 1 in 1000 stayed unchanged under DPC sensitization.

A few counts support this clonotype. The antigen is undetermined. Attachment of unique molecular identifiers to individual cDNA molecules was performed in the library. TCRdb re-called the 5' RACE reads through MiXCR, storing one row per CDR3 protein. The repertoire includes 75,000 or so distinct CDR3 sequences, roughly 15% of them detected once, and about 6.8% sits in the top ten. The template was total RNA from unfractionated whole blood. CDR3 length: 15 amino acids. Trimming pared 2 bases from V and 7 bases from J, leaving 15 bases between. Germline V gene sequence: CDR1 MNHEY, CDR2 SVGEGT. The chain uses TRBV6-2 or TRBV6-3 and TRBJ2-1, with D possibly being TRBD2 (5 bases). This sequence originates from a female donor in good health. For the CDR3, the DNA is TGTGCCAGCAGTTACGCCCCGGGGTCTTATAATGAGCAGTTCTTC. This gives the protein CASSYAPGSYNEQFF.